The 3 T cell receptor beta chains below were found in one sample sequenced in a study of cytomegalovirus exposure and HLA in healthy donors. The table came from immunoSEQ multiplex PCR; TCRdb's copy has only in-frame clones and leaves some out. Among 150,000 to 200,000 clones listed, roughly 83% were seen once. The sequenced sample consisted of PBMCs. The receptors come from a young man in good health and CMV-seropositive.

This chain uses TRBV28 with TRBJ1-1; D is ambiguous. The length of the CDR3 is 15 residues. The V end lost 6 bases, the J end lost 2 bases, and 16 bases lay between the germline ends. Per germline, CDR1 MDHEN and CDR2 SYDVKM. DNA of the CDR3: TGTGCCAGCAGCGCACCCGGAGTCCATAACACTGAAGCTTTCTTT. It is translated as CASSAPGVHNTEAFF.

This chain connects TRBV9 to TRBJ2-7; 9 bases line up with TRBD1. The germline V gene has CDR1 SGDLS and CDR2 YYNGEE. Trimming cost V 4 bases and J 4 bases; bases outside gene matches: 6. This CDR3 has 14 amino acids. CDR3 loop: CASSPGTGSYEQYF. DNA for the CDR3: TGTGCCAGCAGCCCCGGGACAGGGAGTTACGAGCAGTACTTC.

The V call is TRBV28, the J call TRBJ2-7, with 8 nucleotides matching TRBD1. V shed 5 bases, J shed 4 bases, and the junction held 4 bases outside the gene matches. Germline-derived CDR1 and CDR2 are MDHEN and SYDVKM. This CDR3 comprises 13 residues. Here the CDR3 reads CASSPGGAYEQYF. DNA of the CDR3: TGTGCCAGCAGTCCAGGGGGCGCATACGAGCAGTACTTC.